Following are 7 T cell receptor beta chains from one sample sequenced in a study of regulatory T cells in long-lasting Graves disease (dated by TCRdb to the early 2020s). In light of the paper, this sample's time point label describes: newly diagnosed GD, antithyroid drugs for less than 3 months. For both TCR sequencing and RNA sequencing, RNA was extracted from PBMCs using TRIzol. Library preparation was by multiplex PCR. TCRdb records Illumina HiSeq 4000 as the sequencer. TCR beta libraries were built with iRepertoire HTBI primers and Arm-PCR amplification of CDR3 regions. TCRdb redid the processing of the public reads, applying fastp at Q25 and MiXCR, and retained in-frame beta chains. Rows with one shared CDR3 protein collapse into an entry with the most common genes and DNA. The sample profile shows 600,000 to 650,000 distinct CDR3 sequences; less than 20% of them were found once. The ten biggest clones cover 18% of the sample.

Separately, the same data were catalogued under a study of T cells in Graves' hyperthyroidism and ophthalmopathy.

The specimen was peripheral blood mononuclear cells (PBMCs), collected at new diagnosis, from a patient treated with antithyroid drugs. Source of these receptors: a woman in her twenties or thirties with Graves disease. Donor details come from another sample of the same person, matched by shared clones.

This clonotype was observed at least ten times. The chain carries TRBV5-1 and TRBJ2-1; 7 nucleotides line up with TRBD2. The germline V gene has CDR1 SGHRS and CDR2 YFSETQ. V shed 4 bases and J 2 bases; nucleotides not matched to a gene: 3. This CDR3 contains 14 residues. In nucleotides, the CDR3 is TGCGCCAGCAGCAGGAGCGGGGCCTACAATGAGCAGTTCTTC. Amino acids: CASSRSGAYNEQFF.

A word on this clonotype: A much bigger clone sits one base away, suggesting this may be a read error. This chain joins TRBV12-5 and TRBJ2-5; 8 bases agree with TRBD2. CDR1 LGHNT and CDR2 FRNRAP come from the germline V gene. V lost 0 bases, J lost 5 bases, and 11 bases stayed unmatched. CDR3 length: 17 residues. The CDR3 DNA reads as TGTGCTAGTGGTTTGGTCCAAGCGGGAGAAGTATCGGAGACCCAGTACTTC. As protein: CASGLVQAGEVSETQYF.

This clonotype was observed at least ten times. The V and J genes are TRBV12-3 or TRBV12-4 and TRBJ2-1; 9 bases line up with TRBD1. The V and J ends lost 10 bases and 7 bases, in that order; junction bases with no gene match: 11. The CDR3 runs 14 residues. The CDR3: CATQHPTGGNEQFF. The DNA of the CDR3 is TGTGCCACCCAGCACCCGACAGGGGGTAATGAGCAGTTCTTC.

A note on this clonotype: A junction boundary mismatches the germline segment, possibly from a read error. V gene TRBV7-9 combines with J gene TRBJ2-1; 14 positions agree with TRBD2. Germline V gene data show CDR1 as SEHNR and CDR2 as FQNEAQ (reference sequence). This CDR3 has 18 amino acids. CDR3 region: CTSSPGLAGVSSYNEQFF. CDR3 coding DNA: TGTACCAGCAGCCCGGGACTAGCGGGAGTAAGCTCCTACAATGAGCAGTTCTTC.

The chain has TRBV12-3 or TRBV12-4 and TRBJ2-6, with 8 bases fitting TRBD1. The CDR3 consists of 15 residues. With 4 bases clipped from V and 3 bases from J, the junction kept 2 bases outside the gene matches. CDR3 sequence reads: CASSSRGRGANVLTF. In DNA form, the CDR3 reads TGTGCCAGCAGTTCCAGGGGGCGTGGGGCCAACGTCCTGACTTTC.

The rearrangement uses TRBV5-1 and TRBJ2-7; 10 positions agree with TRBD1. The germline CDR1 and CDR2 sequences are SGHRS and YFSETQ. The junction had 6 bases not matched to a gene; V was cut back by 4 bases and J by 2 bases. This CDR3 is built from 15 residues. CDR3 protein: CASSNRDRGTYEQYF. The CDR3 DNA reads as TGCGCCAGCAGCAACCGGGACAGGGGAACCTACGAGCAGTACTTC.

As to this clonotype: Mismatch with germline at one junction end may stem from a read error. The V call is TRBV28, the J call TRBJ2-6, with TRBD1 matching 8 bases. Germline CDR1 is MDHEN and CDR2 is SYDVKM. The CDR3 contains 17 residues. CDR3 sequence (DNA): TGTGCCAGCAGCAATCAGGGGGCTATCTTTGGGACCAACGTCCTGACTTTC. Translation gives CASSNQGAIFGTNVLTF. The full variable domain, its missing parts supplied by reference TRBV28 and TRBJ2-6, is DVKVTQSSRYLVKRTGEKVFLECVQDMDHENMFWYRQDPGLGLRLIYFSYDVKMKEKGDIPEGYSVSREKKERFSLILESASTNQTSMYLCASSNQGAIFGTNVLTFGAGSRLTVL.